This TCR beta chain was sequenced for a study of OX40 agonist ivuxolimab in advanced cancers. The wider study: Dose-escalation patients had hepatocellular carcinoma, melanoma, renal cell or head and neck cancer.

On this clone: Its antigen is undetermined.

The trim removed 5 bases at V and 2 bases at J, leaving 5 bases unmatched. This CDR3 is 14 amino acids long. Germline CDR1 reads SGHAT; CDR2 reads FQNNGV. Findings and caveats of the study: The study did not work out the antigen specificity of the expanded peripheral T cells.

Blood was sampled at baseline, cycle 4 day 1, and cycle 7 day 1. Generated by immunoSEQ multiplex PCR, the TCRdb table keeps only in-frame clones and is missing some. This sample has 35,000 to 40,000 clones, with 80% to 90% found just once. The specimen comprised CD4+ or CD8+ T cells sorted from blood, sampled in a trial of the OX40 agonist ivuxolimab. The sequence was obtained from an adult with an advanced solid tumor such as melanoma, head and neck, liver or kidney cancer. This chain joins TRBV11-2 and TRBJ2-5; 7 bases agree with TRBD1. The CDR3 DNA reads as TGTGCCAGCAGCAAGGGACAGAGACAAGAGACCCAGTACTTC. As protein: CASSKGQRQETQYF.